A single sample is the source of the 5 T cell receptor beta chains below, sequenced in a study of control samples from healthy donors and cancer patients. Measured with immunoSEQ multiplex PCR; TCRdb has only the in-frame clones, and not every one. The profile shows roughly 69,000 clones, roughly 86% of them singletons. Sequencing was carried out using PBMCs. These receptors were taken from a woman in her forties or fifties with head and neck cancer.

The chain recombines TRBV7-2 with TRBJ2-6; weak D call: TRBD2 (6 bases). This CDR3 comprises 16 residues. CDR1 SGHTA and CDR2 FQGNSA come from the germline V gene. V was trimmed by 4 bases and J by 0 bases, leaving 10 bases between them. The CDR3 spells CASSSMRGSGANVLTF. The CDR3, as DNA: TGTGCCAGCAGCTCGATGCGGGGCTCTGGGGCCAACGTCCTGACTTTC.

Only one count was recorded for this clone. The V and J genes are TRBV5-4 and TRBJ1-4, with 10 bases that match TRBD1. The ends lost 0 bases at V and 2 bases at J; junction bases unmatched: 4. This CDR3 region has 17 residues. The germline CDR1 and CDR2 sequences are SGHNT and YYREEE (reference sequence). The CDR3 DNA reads TGTGCCAGCAGCTTGGGACAGGGGGCTTTGACTAATGAAAAACTGTTTTTT. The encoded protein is CASSLGQGALTNEKLFF.

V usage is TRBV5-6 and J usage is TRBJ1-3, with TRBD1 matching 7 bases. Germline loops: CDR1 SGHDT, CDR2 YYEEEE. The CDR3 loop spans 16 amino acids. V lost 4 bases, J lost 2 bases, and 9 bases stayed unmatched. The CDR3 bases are TGTGCCAGCAGCCTGACAGGGTTCTCGGCTGGAAACACCATATATTTT. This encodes CASSLTGFSAGNTIYF. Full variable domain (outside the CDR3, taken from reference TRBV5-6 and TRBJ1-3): DAGVTQSPTHLIKTRGQQVTLRCSPKSGHDTVSWYQQALGQGPQFIFQYYEEEERQRGNFPDRFSGHQFPNYSSELNVNALLLGDSALYLCASSLTGFSAGNTIYFGEGSWLTVV.

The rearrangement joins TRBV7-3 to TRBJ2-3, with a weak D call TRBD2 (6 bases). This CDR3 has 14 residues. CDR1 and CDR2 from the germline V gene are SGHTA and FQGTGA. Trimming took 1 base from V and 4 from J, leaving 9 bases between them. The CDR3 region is CASSLIGGADTQYF. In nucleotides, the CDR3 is TGTGCCAGCAGCTTAATTGGAGGGGCAGATACGCAGTATTTT. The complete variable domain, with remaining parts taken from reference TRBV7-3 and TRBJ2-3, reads GAGVSQTPSNKVTEKGKYVELRCDPISGHTALYWYRQSLGQGPEFLIYFQGTGAADDSGLPNDRFFAVRPEGSVSTLKIQRTERGDSAVYLCASSLIGGADTQYFGPGTRLTVL.

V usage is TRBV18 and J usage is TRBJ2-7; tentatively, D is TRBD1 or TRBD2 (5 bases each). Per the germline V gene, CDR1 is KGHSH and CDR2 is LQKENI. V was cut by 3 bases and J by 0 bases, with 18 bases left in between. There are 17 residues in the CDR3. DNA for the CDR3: TGTGCCAGCTCACCGTTGGCGGCCGGGGCCAGCTCCTACGAGCAGTACTTC. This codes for CASSPLAAGASSYEQYF.